Listed below are T cell receptor beta chains from one sample, sequenced in a study of blood T cell repertoires in COVID-19. Generated by immunoSEQ multiplex PCR, the TCRdb table keeps only in-frame clones and is missing some. The sample lists 130,000 or so clones; around three quarters were seen once. The sequencing sample was made of peripheral blood. The receptors come from a woman between 65 and 79 years old with acute or convalescent COVID-19. Both conserved end residues are part of each CDR3. Fields, in order: clone size, J gene, CDR3 length, V gene, D gene, CDR3 DNA, CDR3 protein. D genes are given only for firm matches. Clone size is given for some rows only: seen once, a few or many times, or a class if the clone is expanded.

clone_size: -; j_call: TRBJ2-7; cdr3_length: 11; v_call: TRBV11-2; d_call: -; cdr3_nt: TGTGCCAGCAGCCGAGGCTGGGAGCAGTACTTC; cdr3_aa: CASSRGWEQYF
clone_size: -; j_call: TRBJ2-1; cdr3_length: 15; v_call: TRBV4-1; d_call: TRBD1; cdr3_nt: TGCGCCAGCAGCCTTCAGACAGGGGAGTTCGATGAGCAGTTCTTC; cdr3_aa: CASSLQTGEFDEQFF
clone_size: -; j_call: TRBJ1-1; cdr3_length: 12; v_call: TRBV30; d_call: -; cdr3_nt: TGTGCCTGGAGGGAAGGGGGCACTGAAGCTTTCTTT; cdr3_aa: CAWREGGTEAFF
clone_size: -; j_call: TRBJ1-2; cdr3_length: 13; v_call: TRBV7-2; d_call: -; cdr3_nt: TGTGCCAGCAGCTTAGGCAGGGAGGATGGCTACACCTTC; cdr3_aa: CASSLGREDGYTF
clone_size: -; j_call: TRBJ2-7; cdr3_length: 14; v_call: TRBV3-1/TRBV3-2; d_call: TRBD2; cdr3_nt: TGTGCCAGCAGACTGGGGGGGGAGGGCGACGAGCAGTACTTC; cdr3_aa: CASRLGGEGDEQYF
clone_size: -; j_call: TRBJ1-2; cdr3_length: 12; v_call: TRBV27; d_call: -; cdr3_nt: TGTGCCAGCAGCCCTACTAACTATGGCTACACCTTC; cdr3_aa: CASSPTNYGYTF
clone_size: -; j_call: TRBJ2-2; cdr3_length: 14; v_call: TRBV5-4; d_call: -; cdr3_nt: TGTGCCAGCAGCTCGAGGGATCACACCGGGGAGCTGTTTTTT; cdr3_aa: CASSSRDHTGELFF
clone_size: -; j_call: TRBJ2-1; cdr3_length: 16; v_call: TRBV6-5; d_call: TRBD1; cdr3_nt: TGTGCCAGCAGTTACCGCCCCGGGACAGGATACAATGAGCAGTTCTTC; cdr3_aa: CASSYRPGTGYNEQFF
clone_size: -; j_call: TRBJ2-3; cdr3_length: 16; v_call: TRBV9; d_call: -; cdr3_nt: TGTGCCAGCAGCGTAGATAGCGGCGCTAGCACAGATACGCAGTATTTT; cdr3_aa: CASSVDSGASTDTQYF
clone_size: -; j_call: TRBJ2-7; cdr3_length: 13; v_call: TRBV6-5; d_call: TRBD1; cdr3_nt: TGTGCCAGCAGTCCGACAGGGGGGAAGTTGCGGAGCTTC; cdr3_aa: CASSPTGGKLRSF
clone_size: many; j_call: TRBJ1-1; cdr3_length: 13; v_call: TRBV10-1; d_call: -; cdr3_nt: TGCGCCAGCAGTGAGCGAGGTAGAACTGAAGCTTTCTTT; cdr3_aa: CASSERGRTEAFF
clone_size: once; j_call: TRBJ2-7; cdr3_length: 13; v_call: TRBV11-1; d_call: -; cdr3_nt: TGTGCCAGCAGCTTAGGGCAGAACTACGAGCAGTACTTC; cdr3_aa: CASSLGQNYEQYF
clone_size: -; j_call: TRBJ2-1; cdr3_length: 12; v_call: TRBV19; d_call: -; cdr3_nt: TGTGCCAGTAGTTGGTCGGGGAATGAGCAGTTCTTC; cdr3_aa: CASSWSGNEQFF
clone_size: -; j_call: TRBJ1-2; cdr3_length: 14; v_call: TRBV5-8; d_call: TRBD1; cdr3_nt: TGTGCCAGCAGCTTGGACAGGGGGGTTGGTGGCTACACCTTC; cdr3_aa: CASSLDRGVGGYTF
clone_size: -; j_call: TRBJ2-3; cdr3_length: 16; v_call: TRBV27; d_call: TRBD1; cdr3_nt: TGTGCCAGCAGTTTACGTTGGGCAGGGGGCGCAGATACGCAGTATTTT; cdr3_aa: CASSLRWAGGADTQYF
clone_size: -; j_call: TRBJ1-6; cdr3_length: 18; v_call: TRBV5-4; d_call: TRBD1; cdr3_nt: TGTGCCAGCAGCCCCTGGACAGGGATGAGCTCCTATAATTCACCCCTCCACTTT; cdr3_aa: CASSPWTGMSSYNSPLHF
clone_size: once; j_call: TRBJ1-5; cdr3_length: 14; v_call: TRBV6-5; d_call: -; cdr3_nt: TGTGCCAGCAGTTACAGCAGGGGCAATCAGCCCCAGCATTTT; cdr3_aa: CASSYSRGNQPQHF
clone_size: -; j_call: TRBJ2-3; cdr3_length: 15; v_call: TRBV7-2; d_call: TRBD1; cdr3_nt: TGTGCCAGCAGCTCGGGACAGGGAGGAACAGATACGCAGTATTTT; cdr3_aa: CASSSGQGGTDTQYF
clone_size: -; j_call: TRBJ1-5; cdr3_length: 15; v_call: TRBV2; d_call: TRBD1; cdr3_nt: TGTGCCAGCAATCCCGACAGGGGGCGTCCTCAGCCCCAGCATTTT; cdr3_aa: CASNPDRGRPQPQHF
clone_size: -; j_call: TRBJ2-5; cdr3_length: 15; v_call: TRBV5-1; d_call: -; cdr3_nt: TGCGCCAGCAGTATAAACAGGGCGTTGCAAGAGACCCAGTACTTC; cdr3_aa: CASSINRALQETQYF